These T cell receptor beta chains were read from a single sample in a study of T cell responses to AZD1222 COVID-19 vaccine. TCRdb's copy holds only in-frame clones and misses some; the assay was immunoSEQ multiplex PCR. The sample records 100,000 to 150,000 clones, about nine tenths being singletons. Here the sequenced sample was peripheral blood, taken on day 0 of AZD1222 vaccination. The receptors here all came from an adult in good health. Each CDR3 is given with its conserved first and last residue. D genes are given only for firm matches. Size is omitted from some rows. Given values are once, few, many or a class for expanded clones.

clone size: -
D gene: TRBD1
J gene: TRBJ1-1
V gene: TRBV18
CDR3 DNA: TGTGCCAGCTCACCAGGACAGGGAGAAGTAGGGGCTTTCTTT
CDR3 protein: CASSPGQGEVGAFF

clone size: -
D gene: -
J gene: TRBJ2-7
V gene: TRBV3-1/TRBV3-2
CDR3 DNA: TGTGCCAGCAGCCAAGATCCCCGGGGCTATGGCTACGAGCAGTACTTC
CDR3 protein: CASSQDPRGYGYEQYF

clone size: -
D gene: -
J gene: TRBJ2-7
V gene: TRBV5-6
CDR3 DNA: TGTGCCAGCAGCTTGTTTGGGGTTACCTACGAGCAGTACTTC
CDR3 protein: CASSLFGVTYEQYF

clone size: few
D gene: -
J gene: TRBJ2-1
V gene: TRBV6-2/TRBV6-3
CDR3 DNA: TGTGCCAGCAGTTACTCGACCCAGGACAATGAGCAGTTCTTC
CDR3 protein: CASSYSTQDNEQFF

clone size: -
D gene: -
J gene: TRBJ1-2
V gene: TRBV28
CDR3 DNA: TGTGCCAGCAGTTTAGCCAGAGCTAACTATGGCTACACCTTC
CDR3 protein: CASSLARANYGYTF

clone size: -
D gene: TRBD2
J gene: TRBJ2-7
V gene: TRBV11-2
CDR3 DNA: TGTGCCAGCAGCTTAGAGGTAGCGGGGGGGCGGAGTTACGAGCAGTACTTC
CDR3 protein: CASSLEVAGGRSYEQYF

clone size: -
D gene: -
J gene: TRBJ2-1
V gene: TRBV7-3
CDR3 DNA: TGTGCCAGCAGCTCCCTGGGGACTCCTACAAATGAGCAGTTCTTC
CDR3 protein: CASSSLGTPTNEQFF

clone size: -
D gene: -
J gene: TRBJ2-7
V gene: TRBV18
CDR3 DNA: TGTGCCAGCTCACCAGGGGGGGACACCTACGAGCAGTACTTC
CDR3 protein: CASSPGGDTYEQYF

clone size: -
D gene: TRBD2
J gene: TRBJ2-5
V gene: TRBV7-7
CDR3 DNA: TGTGCTACCAGTGCGGGTAGCGGGGGGCCGCAAGAGACCCAGTACTTC
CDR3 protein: CATSAGSGGPQETQYF

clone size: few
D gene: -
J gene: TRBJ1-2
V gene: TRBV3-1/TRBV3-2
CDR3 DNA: TGTGCCAGCAGCCAAGATGGGAGAGTTTATGGCTACACCTTC
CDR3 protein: CASSQDGRVYGYTF

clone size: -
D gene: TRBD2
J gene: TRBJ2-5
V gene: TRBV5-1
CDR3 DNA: TGCGCCAGCAGCTTTCTAGCGGGGGGACAAGAGACCCAGTACTTC
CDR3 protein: CASSFLAGGQETQYF

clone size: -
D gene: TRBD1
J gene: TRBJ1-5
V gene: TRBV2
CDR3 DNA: TGTGCCAGCCTAACCGGGACAGATAGCAATCAGCCCCAGCATTTT
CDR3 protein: CASLTGTDSNQPQHF

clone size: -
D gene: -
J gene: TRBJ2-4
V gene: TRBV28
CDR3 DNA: TGTGCCAGCAGTCGTGACATTCAGTACTTC
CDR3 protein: CASSRDIQYF

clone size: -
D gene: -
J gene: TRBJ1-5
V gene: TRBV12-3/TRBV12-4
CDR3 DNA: TGTGCCAGCAGTAAACAAGGCAATCAGCCCCAGCATTTT
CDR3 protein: CASSKQGNQPQHF

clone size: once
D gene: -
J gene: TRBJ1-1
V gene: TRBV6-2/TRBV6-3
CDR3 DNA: TGTGCCAGCAGTTCGAGGACGGCCGAAGCTTTCTTT
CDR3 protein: CASSSRTAEAFF

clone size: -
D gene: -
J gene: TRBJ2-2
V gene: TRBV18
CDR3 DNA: TGTGCCAGCTCACCACCGAGCGGCAGGGAGAACACCGGGGAGCTGTTTTTT
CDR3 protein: CASSPPSGRENTGELFF

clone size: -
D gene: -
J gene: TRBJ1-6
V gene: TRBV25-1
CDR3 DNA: TGTGCCAGCGGCACAGATAATTCACCCCTCCACTTT
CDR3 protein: CASGTDNSPLHF

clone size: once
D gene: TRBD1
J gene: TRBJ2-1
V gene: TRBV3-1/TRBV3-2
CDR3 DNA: TGTGCCAGCAGCCACCTCGACAGGGGCAATGAGCAGTTCTTC
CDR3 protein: CASSHLDRGNEQFF

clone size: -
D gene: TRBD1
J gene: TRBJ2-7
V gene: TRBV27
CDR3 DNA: TGTGCCAGCAGCGAGACTACGGACAGGGGGTACGAGCAGTACTTC
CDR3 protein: CASSETTDRGYEQYF

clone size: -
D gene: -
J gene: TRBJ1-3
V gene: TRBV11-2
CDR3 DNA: TGTGCCAGCAGCTTAGCCGCGGCCCGGGACACCATATATTTT
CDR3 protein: CASSLAAARDTIYF

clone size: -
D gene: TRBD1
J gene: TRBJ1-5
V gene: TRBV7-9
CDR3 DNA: TGTGCCAGCAGCCTAAACAGGGGGCAGCCCCAGCATTTT
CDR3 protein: CASSLNRGQPQHF

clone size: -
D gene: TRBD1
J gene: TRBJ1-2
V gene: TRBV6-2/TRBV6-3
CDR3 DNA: TGTGCCAGCAGCCCACAGGGGAAGGGCTATGGCTACACCTTC
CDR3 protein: CASSPQGKGYGYTF

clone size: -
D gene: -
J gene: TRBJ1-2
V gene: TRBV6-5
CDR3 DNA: TGTGCCAGCAGTTACTCAGTCGAGACACGGGGCTACACCTTC
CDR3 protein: CASSYSVETRGYTF

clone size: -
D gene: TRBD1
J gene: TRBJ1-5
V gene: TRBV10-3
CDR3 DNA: TGTGCCATCAGTGACGGGTTCGAGGGACAGGGGACCAATCAGCCCCAGCATTTT
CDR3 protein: CAISDGFEGQGTNQPQHF